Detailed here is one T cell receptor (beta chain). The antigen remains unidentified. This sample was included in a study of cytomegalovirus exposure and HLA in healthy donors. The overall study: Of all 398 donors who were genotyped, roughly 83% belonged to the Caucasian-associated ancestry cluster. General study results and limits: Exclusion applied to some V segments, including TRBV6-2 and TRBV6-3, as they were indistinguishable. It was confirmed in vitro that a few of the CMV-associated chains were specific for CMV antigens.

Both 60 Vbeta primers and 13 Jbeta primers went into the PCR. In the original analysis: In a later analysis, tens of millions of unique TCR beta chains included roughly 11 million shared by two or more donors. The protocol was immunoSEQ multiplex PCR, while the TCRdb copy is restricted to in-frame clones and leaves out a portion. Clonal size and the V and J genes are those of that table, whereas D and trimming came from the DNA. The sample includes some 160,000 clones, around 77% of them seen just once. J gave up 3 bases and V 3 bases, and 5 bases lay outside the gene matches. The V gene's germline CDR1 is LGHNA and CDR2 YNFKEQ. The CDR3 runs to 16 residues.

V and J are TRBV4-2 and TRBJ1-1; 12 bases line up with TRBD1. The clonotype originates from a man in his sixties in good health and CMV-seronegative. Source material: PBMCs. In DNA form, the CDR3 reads TGTGCCAGCAGCCACCGGGACAGGGGGCAGGACACTGAAGCTTTCTTT. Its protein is CASSHRDRGQDTEAFF.